Listed below are T cell receptor beta chains from one sample, sequenced in a study of T-cell reconstitution after alpha-beta-depleted transplantation in children. TCRdb reprocessed the PCR reads via MiXCR and lists one record per CDR3 protein. In the table there are fewer than 550,000 distinct CDR3 sequences, more than 9% of which are singletons. Here the sequenced sample was PBMCs, taken before TCRalphabeta/CD19-depleted stem cell transplant. These receptors were taken from a child aged 2-15 years with inherited bone marrow failure, due to receive a stem cell transplant. The CDR3 runs from the conserved cysteine through the conserved F or W. Fields, in order: J gene, D gene, V gene, clone size, CDR3 DNA, CDR3 protein. A D gene is named only where the DNA matches it firmly. Clone size is stated in some rows and not others, as once, few, many or a class when expanded.

TRBJ2-1,-,TRBV5-1,many,TGCGCCAGCGCCAGGTCAGGGGCCTACAATGAGCAGTTCTTC,CASARSGAYNEQFF
TRBJ2-7,TRBD1,TRBV15,many,TGTGCCGTACGGGCCCGGACAGGGAGTAAAGAGCAGTACTTC,CAVRARTGSKEQYF
TRBJ1-3,-,TRBV7-8,-,TGTGCCAGCAGCTTACACACCATTGGAAACACCATATATTTT,CASSLHTIGNTIYF
TRBJ2-2,-,TRBV24-1,many,TGTGCCACCAGTGATTTGCGGCGCGACACCGGGGAGCTGTTTTTT,CATSDLRRDTGELFF
TRBJ2-1,-,TRBV7-2,few,TGTGCCAGCAGCCTGGGGCCGGGAGAAGCTTATGAGCAGTTCTTC,CASSLGPGEAYEQFF
TRBJ2-7,-,TRBV28,few,TGTGCCAGCAGAGGAGTTCACGAGCAGTACTTC,CASRGVHEQYF
TRBJ2-7,-,TRBV21-1,many,TGTGCCAGCAGCAACTGGGAGTACGAGCAGTACTTC,CASSNWEYEQYF
TRBJ2-1,TRBD2,TRBV24-1,-,TGTGCCACCAGTGGCCCTTGGCGGGAGGGACCCTACAATGAGCAGTTCTTC,CATSGPWREGPYNEQFF
TRBJ2-5,TRBD2,TRBV5-4,-,TGTGCCAGCGGGACTAGCGGCGAGGGGGCACAAGAGACCCAGTACTTC,CASGTSGEGAQETQYF
TRBJ2-1,TRBD1,TRBV11-1,few,TGTGCCAGCAGCTTAGGACAGGGGGCTGAGTTCTTC,CASSLGQGAEFF
TRBJ2-2,-,TRBV11-2,-,TGTGCCAGCAGCTTAGGAATAGCGTCTCGCGGGGAGCTGTTTTTT,CASSLGIASRGELFF
TRBJ2-3,TRBD2,TRBV19,few,TGTGCCAGTAGTATAAGCGGGAGTGCAGATACGCAGTATTTT,CASSISGSADTQYF
TRBJ1-1,-,TRBV30,-,TGTGCCTGGATCCCCGGGAGTATGAACACTGAAGCTTTCTTT,CAWIPGSMNTEAFF
TRBJ1-2,-,TRBV6-5,many,TGTGCCAGCAGTTACGGTGAAGGGGGTGATGGCTACACCTTC,CASSYGEGGDGYTF
TRBJ2-3,-,TRBV27,few,TGTGCCAGCAGTTCGACCCCTGTTGTAGGCGAAATCACAGATACGCAGTATTTT,CASSSTPVVGEITDTQYF
TRBJ2-1,-,TRBV29-1,few,TGCAGCGGGGTTGAAGGCTCCTACAATGAGCAGTTCTTC,CSGVEGSYNEQFF
TRBJ2-3,TRBD2,TRBV11-1,many,TGTGCCAGCAGCTCAACCCTGTCTAGCGGTACTAGCACAGATACGCAGTATTTT,CASSSTLSSGTSTDTQYF
TRBJ2-1,-,TRBV20-1,many,TGCAGTGCTAGAGATCTTGAAGGGTTGGCCTACAATGAGCAGTTCTTC,CSARDLEGLAYNEQFF
TRBJ1-5,-,TRBV12-3/TRBV12-4,many,TGTGCCAGCAGTTTATTACGGAGCAATCAGCCCCAGCATTTT,CASSLLRSNQPQHF
TRBJ2-1,-,TRBV12-3/TRBV12-4,few,TGTGCCACCCAGTTCACCAGCAATGAGCAGTTCTTC,CATQFTSNEQFF